This record concerns one TCR beta chain sequence. Germline CDR1 is LGHNA and CDR2 is YNFKEQ. Trimming cost V 3 bases and J 12 bases, with 12 bases left between them. The CDR3 loop spans 12 amino acids. The source of the sample is a study of patients and donors after allogeneic stem cell transplantation. TCRdb processed the RT-PCR reads anew with MiXCR; each CDR3 protein has one entry. The sample records approximately 160,000 distinct CDR3 sequences, about a quarter being singletons. Sample: blood, either unsorted or a sorted T cell fraction (not recorded which). This chain uses TRBV4-2 with TRBJ2-1; D may be TRBD2 (5 bases). This receptor was identified in a human donor who was either an allogeneic HSCT recipient or a stem cell or donor lymphocyte infusion donor (not recorded which). It is not recorded whose cells these are; they may come from a transplant donor. The CDR3 here is CASSQDPEGQFF. DNA for the CDR3: TGTGCCAGCAGCCAGGACCCTGAGGGGCAGTTCTTC.